Listed here are 31 T cell receptor beta chains from one sample, sequenced in a study of monozygotic twins with cystic fibrosis. This table comes from immunoSEQ multiplex PCR, and its TCRdb copy is limited to in-frame clones, with some not included. The table has 30,000 to 35,000 clones, approximately 96% seen once. The sample comprised blood. The receptors shown here come from a girl aged 2 to 10 with cystic fibrosis.

This clone appeared a few times. V and J are TRBV7-9 and TRBJ1-6; no definite D call. V lost 5 bases and J lost 8, with 10 bases in between. CDR3 size: 13 residues. Germline values: CDR1 SEHNR, CDR2 FQNEAQ (reference sequence). CDR3 sequence: CASSNMGDSPLHF. In DNA, the CDR3 is TGTGCCAGCAGCAACATGGGAGATTCACCCCTCCACTTT.

The chain employs TRBV30 and TRBJ1-1; D is uncertain. Per the germline V gene, CDR1 is GTSNPN and CDR2 is SVGIG (reference sequence). Trimming stripped 0 bases from V and 7 bases from J, with 12 bases between. This CDR3 has 13 residues. CDR3: CAWSVQSPGEAFF. The DNA for the CDR3 is TGTGCCTGGAGTGTACAGTCGCCGGGTGAAGCTTTCTTT.

V is TRBV19 and J is TRBJ2-1; D is ambiguous. V dropped 5 bases and J dropped 5 bases, with 10 bases sitting between them. The CDR3 is 13 amino acids. Germline assignment: CDR1 LNHDA and CDR2 SQIVND (reference sequence). CDR3 loop: CASSFGPNNEQFF. CDR3 DNA sequence: TGTGCCAGTAGTTTTGGGCCTAACAATGAGCAGTTCTTC.

The chain is built from TRBV9 and TRBJ2-5; D is unresolved. CDR1 and CDR2 (germline): SGDLS, YYNGEE. The ends were cut back, 0 bases at V and 1 base at J, with 13 bases in the middle. The CDR3 is made up of 16 amino acids. CDR3 loop: CASSVDARDGQETQYF. The CDR3 coding sequence is TGTGCCAGCAGCGTAGACGCGCGTGACGGCCAAGAGACCCAGTACTTC.

This chain uses TRBV9 with TRBJ2-1, with 9 bases matching TRBD2. The V segment lost 4 bases and the J segment 4 bases; nucleotides outside the gene matches: 9. Per germline, CDR1 SGDLS and CDR2 YYNGEE. The CDR3 runs to 16 residues. CDR3 in DNA: TGTGCCAGCAGCCCCGTGGTAGCGGGAGTTTACAATGAGCAGTTCTTC. It is translated as CASSPVVAGVYNEQFF.

The V and J genes are TRBV5-1 and TRBJ2-7; TRBD1 agrees at 10 bases. CDR1 is SGHRS and CDR2 is YFSETQ in the germline V gene. There are 14 residues in the CDR3. Trimming removed 4 bases from V and 2 bases from J; junction bases left unmatched: 3. Here the CDR3 reads CASSADRGPYEQYF. As DNA, the CDR3 is TGCGCCAGCAGCGCAGACAGGGGGCCCTACGAGCAGTACTTC.

The CDR3 DNA follows: TGTGCCAGAAGCCTACGGACTAGCGGGAGTTATGAGCAGTTCTTC. Protein sequence: CARSLRTSGSYEQFF. The gene calls are TRBV5-3 and TRBJ2-1; 13 bases are shared with TRBD2. TRBV5-3 is an ORF, with its function uncertain. The J segment lost 8 bases and the V segment lost 4 bases, leaving 6 bases of the junction unmatched. The CDR3 is 15 amino acids.

The V gene is TRBV5-4, the J gene TRBJ2-7; TRBD2 matches 14 bases. The CDR3 covers 15 residues. J gave up 4 bases and V 3 bases, and 3 bases lay outside the gene matches. Germline-derived CDR1 and CDR2 are SGHNT and YYREEE (reference sequence). The CDR3 loop reads CASSWTSGRFYEQYF. The CDR3, as DNA: TGTGCCAGCAGCTGGACTAGCGGGAGGTTTTACGAGCAGTACTTC.

The CDR3 sequence is CASSGWNTEAFF. The DNA for the CDR3 is TGTGCCAGCAGCGGATGGAACACTGAAGCTTTCTTT. The chain couples TRBV5-4 to TRBJ1-1, with unresolved D. Germline lookup yields CDR1 SGHNT and CDR2 YYREEE (reference sequence). Between the trimmed V and J ends, which lost 4 bases and 1 base, there was a span of 5 bases. This CDR3 has 12 residues.

This rearrangement joins TRBV28 to TRBJ1-1; D is possibly TRBD1 (6 bases). The CDR3 contains 17 residues. Trimming took 5 bases from V and 4 from J, leaving 23 bases between them. CDR1 MDHEN and CDR2 SYDVKM come from the germline V gene. CDR3 loop: CASSTRTTGSPPTEAFF. The CDR3 region has the DNA TGTGCCAGCAGTACACGGACTACAGGGTCCCCCCCCACTGAAGCTTTCTTT.

The gene calls are TRBV28 and TRBJ1-5; D is ambiguous. The germline V gene has CDR1 MDHEN and CDR2 SYDVKM. This CDR3 contains 14 residues. The ends were cut back, 5 bases at V and 3 bases at J, with 11 bases in the middle. The CDR3 DNA reads as TGTGCCAGCAGTGTGGGTTCCCTCAATCAGCCCCAGCATTTT. Translating it yields CASSVGSLNQPQHF. Full variable domain (rest looked up from reference TRBV28 and TRBJ1-5): DVKVTQSSRYLVKRTGEKVFLECVQDMDHENMFWYRQDPGLGLRLIYFSYDVKMKEKGDIPEGYSVSREKKERFSLILESASTNQTSMYLCASSVGSLNQPQHFGDGTRLSIL.

The V call is TRBV7-3, the J call TRBJ2-6; TRBD2 is a possible D gene (6 bases). Germline values: CDR1 SGHTA, CDR2 FQGTGA. The CDR3 loop spans 14 amino acids. Trimming shortened V by 5 bases and J by 13 bases, and 18 bases separated the two germline ends. The CDR3 protein is CASSRGTPGEVLTF. CDR3 nucleotide sequence: TGTGCCAGCAGCCGCGGGACCCCCGGGGAGGTCCTGACTTTC.

This chain connects TRBV5-6 to TRBJ2-1, with D possibly matching TRBD1 (6 bases). Trimming took off 2 bases at V and 7 bases at J, with 13 bases between the two ends. This CDR3 is built from 14 residues. Germline-derived CDR1 and CDR2 are SGHDT and YYEEEE. For the CDR3, the DNA is TGTGCCAGCAGCTTTCCCCAGGGGCGGAATGAGCAGTTCTTC. It yields the protein CASSFPQGRNEQFF.

This clone was seen once. This sequence joins TRBV15 and TRBJ2-7; TRBD1 agrees at 8 bases. V trimming: 4 bases; J trimming: 3 bases; junction bases outside the gene matches: 5. This CDR3 contains 14 residues. CDR1 is LNHNV and CDR2 is YYDKDF in the germline V gene (reference sequence). CDR3 amino acids: CATSIAGQGYEQYF. The CDR3 DNA reads TGTGCCACCAGCATCGCCGGACAGGGCTACGAGCAGTACTTC.

The chain recombines TRBV15 with TRBJ1-5; no definite D call. The CDR3 runs 15 residues. Germline V gene sequence: CDR1 LNHNV, CDR2 YYDKDF (reference sequence). Trimming pared 0 bases from V and 7 bases from J, leaving 13 bases between. Here the CDR3 reads CATSRDIRPEQPQHF. CDR3 sequence (DNA): TGTGCCACCAGCAGAGATATTCGGCCAGAACAGCCCCAGCATTTT.

This chain uses TRBV4-1 with TRBJ1-4; possibly TRBD1 for D (6 bases). The CDR3 extends over 15 amino acids. The V end lost 4 bases, the J end lost 2 bases, and 11 bases lay between the germline ends. Per germline, CDR1 MGHRA and CDR2 YSYEKL. CDR3 bases: TGCGCCAGCAGCCTGGGGACACCCACTAATGAAAAACTGTTTTTT. Translated: CASSLGTPTNEKLFF.

The V and J genes are TRBV11-2 and TRBJ1-5; D is unclear. The CDR3 spans 16 residues. Germline V gene data show CDR1 as SGHAT and CDR2 as FQNNGV. Trimming cost V 1 base and J 1 base, with 11 bases left between them. As DNA, the CDR3 is TGTGCCAGCAGCTTAGGTCCTTCTTTGAGCAATCAGCCCCAGCATTTT. This encodes CASSLGPSLSNQPQHF.

The chain combines TRBV27 with TRBJ1-1; 9 bases line up with TRBD1. This CDR3 spans 15 amino acids. Germline loops: CDR1 MNHEY, CDR2 SMNVEV (reference sequence). V lost 4 bases and J lost 1; bases outside the gene matches: 4. The chain's CDR3 is CASSSRTGANTEAFF. CDR3 DNA sequence: TGTGCCAGCAGTTCTCGGACAGGGGCGAACACTGAAGCTTTCTTT.

The V gene is TRBV18, the J gene TRBJ2-4; 9 bases line up with TRBD1. CDR1 and CDR2 (germline): KGHSH, LQKENI. Germline trimming cut 5 bases from V and 3 bases from J; bases unmatched to any gene: 11. The CDR3 is made up of 17 amino acids. The CDR3 here is CASSVVRTGDSKNIQYF. The CDR3 DNA sequence: TGTGCCAGCTCAGTTGTCCGGACAGGGGATAGCAAAAACATTCAGTACTTC.

The chain joins TRBV21-1 to TRBJ1-6. TRBV21-1 is tagged as a pseudogene. This CDR3 contains 14 residues. The CDR3 spells CASSRDRYNSPLHF. CDR3 coding DNA: TGTGCCAGCAGCAGGGACCGCTATAATTCACCCCTCCACTTT.

The chain employs TRBV28 and TRBJ1-1, with D maybe TRBD1 (5 bases). V dropped 8 bases and J dropped 1 base, with 11 bases sitting between them. The CDR3 length is 13 residues. Germline assignment: CDR1 MDHEN and CDR2 SYDVKM. The DNA for the CDR3 is TGTGCCAGCCCCGGGACTGAGAACACTGAAGCTTTCTTT. This gives the protein CASPGTENTEAFF.

The chain recombines TRBV5-1 with TRBJ1-5; D might be TRBD1 (6 bases). Germline V lookup: CDR1 SGHRS, CDR2 YFSETQ. The CDR3 has 15 amino acids. V lost 3 bases to trimming and J lost 5 bases, with 15 bases between them. This CDR3 reads CASSSEGGLDQPQHF. CDR3 nucleotide sequence: TGCGCCAGCAGCTCGGAGGGGGGGCTTGATCAGCCCCAGCATTTT.

The V and J genes are TRBV27 and TRBJ1-5; D is uncertain. This CDR3 comprises 14 residues. Per germline, CDR1 MNHEY and CDR2 SMNVEV (reference sequence). V was cut by 3 bases and J by 5 bases, with 11 bases left in between. The CDR3: CASSFSGRYQPQHF. The CDR3 DNA reads as TGTGCCAGCAGTTTTTCCGGACGGTATCAGCCCCAGCATTTT.

The genes are TRBV6-5 and TRBJ2-3, with D uncertain. Germline lookup yields CDR1 MNHEY and CDR2 SVGAGI. The CDR3 is 14 residues long. V lost 6 bases, J lost 1 base, and 11 bases lay in between. The chain's CDR3 is CASRPAPRTDTQYF. The CDR3 bases are TGTGCCAGCAGACCAGCTCCGCGCACAGATACGCAGTATTTT.

The V gene is TRBV7-2, the J gene TRBJ2-2; D remains ambiguous. From germline, CDR1 is SGHTA and CDR2 FQGNSA. This CDR3 is built from 15 residues. V gave up 0 bases and J gave up 5 bases, with 10 bases separating them. The CDR3, as DNA: TGTGCCAGCAGCTTAGCGGAGAGAAGTACCGGGGAGCTGTTTTTT. Its protein product is CASSLAERSTGELFF.

The J gene is TRBJ1-1, the V gene TRBV6-6, with D hard to call. Trimming stripped 0 bases from V and 2 bases from J, with 4 bases between. The germline CDR1 and CDR2 sequences are MNHNY and SVGAGI (reference sequence). CDR3 length: 13 residues. The CDR3 is CASSYSENTEAFF. Here the CDR3 DNA reads TGTGCCAGCAGTTACTCTGAAAACACTGAAGCTTTCTTT.

This chain links TRBV20-1 with TRBJ1-4, with D unresolved. Germline V gene sequence: CDR1 DFQATT, CDR2 SNEGSKA (reference sequence). The CDR3 covers 11 residues. The V end lost 0 bases, the J end lost 4 bases, and 0 bases lay between the germline ends. The CDR3 region has the DNA TGCAGTGCTAGAGATAATGAAAAACTGTTTTTT. As protein: CSARDNEKLFF.

The gene calls are TRBV5-1 and TRBJ2-4, with TRBD2 matching over 7 bases. Germline V CDR1 and CDR2: SGHRS, YFSETQ. V dropped 1 base and J dropped 5; count of bases not matched to a gene: 9. The CDR3 contains 16 residues. The CDR3 loop reads CASSLNQLASENIQYF. In DNA, the CDR3 is TGCGCCAGCAGCTTGAATCAACTAGCGTCAGAAAACATTCAGTACTTC.

This rearrangement joins TRBV5-1 to TRBJ1-1, with D maybe TRBD1 (6 bases). The CDR3 spans 14 residues. Trimming shortened V by 4 bases and J by 0 bases, and 10 bases separated the two germline ends. Germline loops: CDR1 SGHRS, CDR2 YFSETQ. The CDR3 DNA sequence: TGCGCCAGCAGCAAAGGACAGCTGAACACTGAAGCTTTCTTT. Encoded protein: CASSKGQLNTEAFF.

This chain connects TRBV14 to TRBJ2-5; D ambiguous. The V and J ends lost 1 base and 0 bases respectively, with 9 bases between them. The CDR3 is made up of 15 amino acids. The germline V gene has CDR1 SGHDN and CDR2 FVKESK. CDR3 sequence (DNA): TGTGCCAGCAGCCAAGGGGCCCGCTACCAAGAGACCCAGTACTTC. This sequence encodes CASSQGARYQETQYF.

The V gene is TRBV7-2, the J gene TRBJ1-5; D unresolved. Germline CDR1 is SGHTA and CDR2 is FQGNSA. The CDR3 is 15 amino acids. Trimming shortened V by 0 bases and J by 6 bases, and 12 bases separated the two germline ends. The CDR3 nucleotides are TGTGCCAGCAGCTTAGCGCCGAGTTTTAGTCAGCCCCAGCATTTT. It codes for CASSLAPSFSQPQHF.